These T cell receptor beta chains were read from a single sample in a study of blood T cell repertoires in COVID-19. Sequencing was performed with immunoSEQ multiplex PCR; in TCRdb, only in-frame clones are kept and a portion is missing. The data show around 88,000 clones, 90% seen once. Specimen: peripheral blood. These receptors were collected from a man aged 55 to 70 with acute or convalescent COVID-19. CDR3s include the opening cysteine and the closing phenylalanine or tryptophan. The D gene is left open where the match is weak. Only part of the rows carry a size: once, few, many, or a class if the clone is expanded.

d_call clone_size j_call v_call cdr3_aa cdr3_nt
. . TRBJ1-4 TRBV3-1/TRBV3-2 CASSQVGSRGSNEKLFF TGTGCCAGCAGCCAAGTTGGTTCCCGGGGGAGTAATGAAAAACTGTTTTTT
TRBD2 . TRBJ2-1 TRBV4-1 CASSLSPSGGVDEQFF TGCGCCAGCAGCTTGAGCCCTAGCGGGGGGGTGGATGAGCAGTTCTTC
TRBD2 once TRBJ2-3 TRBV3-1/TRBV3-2 CASSQGDYWTDTQYF TGTGCCAGCAGCCAAGGGGACTATTGGACAGATACGCAGTATTTT
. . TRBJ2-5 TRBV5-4 CASSTGFDRRSQYF TGTGCCAGCAGCACGGGGTTTGACAGGAGGTCCCAGTACTTC
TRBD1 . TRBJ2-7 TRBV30 CATPGTGERKQYF TGTGCCACCCCCGGGACAGGGGAGAGAAAGCAGTACTTC
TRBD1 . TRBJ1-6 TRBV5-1 CASSNGTGQNSPLHF TGCGCCAGCAGCAACGGGACAGGACAGAATTCACCCCTCCACTTT
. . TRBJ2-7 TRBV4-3 CASSHNQRAPSYEQYF TGCGCCAGCAGCCATAACCAGCGGGCTCCTTCCTACGAGCAGTACTTC
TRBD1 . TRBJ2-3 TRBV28 CASSPSRTGTPFDTQYF TGTGCCAGCAGCCCCAGCAGGACAGGGACGCCTTTCGATACGCAGTATTTT
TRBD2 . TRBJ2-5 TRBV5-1 CASSLELAGAREGTQYF TGCGCCAGCAGCTTGGAACTAGCGGGAGCGAGGGAGGGGACCCAGTACTTC
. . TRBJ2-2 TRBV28 CASSLLQGSTGELFF TGTGCCAGCAGTTTATTGCAGGGGAGCACCGGGGAGCTGTTTTTT
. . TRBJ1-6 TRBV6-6 CASSLGGGFNSPLHF TGTGCCAGCAGCCTGGGGGGGGGATTCAATTCACCCCTCCACTTT
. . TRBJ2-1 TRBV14 CASSPRRGLWYNEQFF TGTGCCAGCAGCCCACGCAGGGGCTTATGGTACAATGAGCAGTTCTTC
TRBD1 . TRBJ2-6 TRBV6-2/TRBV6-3 CASSSDRVLTSGANVLTF TGTGCCAGCAGTTCCGACAGGGTTCTAACCTCTGGGGCCAACGTCCTGACTTTC
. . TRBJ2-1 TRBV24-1 CATSELGGLSSYNEQFF TGTGCCACCAGTGAATTGGGCGGGTTAAGCTCCTACAATGAGCAGTTCTTC
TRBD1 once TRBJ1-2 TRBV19 CASSPDRGYGYTF TGTGCCAGTAGTCCCGACAGGGGCTATGGCTACACCTTC
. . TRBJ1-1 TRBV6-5 CASRLQANTEAFF TGTGCCAGCAGACTTCAGGCGAACACTGAAGCTTTCTTT
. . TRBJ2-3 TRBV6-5 CASMVTSTDTQYF TGTGCCAGCATGGTGACTAGCACAGATACGCAGTATTTT
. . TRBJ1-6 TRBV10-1 CASISNSPLHF TGCGCCAGCATTAGCAATTCACCCCTCCACTTT
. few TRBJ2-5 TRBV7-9 CASSLTFRGGETQYF TGTGCCAGCAGCTTAACCTTCAGGGGCGGTGAGACCCAGTACTTC
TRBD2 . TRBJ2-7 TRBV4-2 CASSQGSTSREQYF TGTGCCAGCAGCCAAGGTTCGACTAGCCGCGAGCAGTACTTC
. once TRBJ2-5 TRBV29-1 CSVGRTALNYQETQYF TGCAGCGTTGGACGGACAGCTCTTAACTACCAAGAGACCCAGTACTTC
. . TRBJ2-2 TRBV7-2 CASRQGSGELFF TGTGCCAGCAGGCAGGGGTCTGGGGAGCTGTTTTTT
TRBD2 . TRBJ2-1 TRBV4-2 CASSQGVLPGGGVNEQFF TGTGCCAGCAGCCAAGGCGTATTGCCGGGAGGCGGGGTCAATGAGCAGTTCTTC
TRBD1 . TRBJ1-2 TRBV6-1 CASSEETGVYGYTF TGTGCCAGCAGTGAGGAGACAGGGGTCTATGGCTACACCTTC
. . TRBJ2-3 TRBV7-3 CASSIGHRTDTQYF TGTGCCAGCAGTATAGGACACCGCACAGATACGCAGTATTTT
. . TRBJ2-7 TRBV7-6 CASSSLPTYEQYF TGTGCCAGCAGCTCCCTCCCTACCTACGAGCAGTACTTC
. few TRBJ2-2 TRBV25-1 CASSDTSFDTGELFF TGTGCCAGCAGTGATACTAGCTTTGACACCGGGGAGCTGTTTTTT
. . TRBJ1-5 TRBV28 CASSLPNQPQHF TGTGCCAGCAGTTTACCAAATCAGCCCCAGCATTTT
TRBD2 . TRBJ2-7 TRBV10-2 CASSPGGSGSYEQYF TGCGCCAGCAGCCCGGGGGGTTCGGGCTCCTACGAGCAGTACTTC
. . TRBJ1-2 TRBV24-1 CATLTGGFNYGYTF TGTGCCACCCTAACGGGGGGGTTCAACTATGGCTACACCTTC
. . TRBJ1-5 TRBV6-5 CASSYGGNQPQHF TGTGCCAGCAGTTACGGGGGGAATCAGCCCCAGCATTTT
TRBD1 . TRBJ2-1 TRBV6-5 CASSYGTGTYNEQFF TGTGCCAGCAGTTATGGGACAGGCACGTACAATGAGCAGTTCTTC
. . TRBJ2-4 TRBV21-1 CASSTHVTGIIQYF TGTGCCAGCAGCACCCACGTGACAGGGATCATTCAGTACTTC
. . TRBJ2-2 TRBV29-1 CSVEDTPAGELFF TGCAGCGTTGAAGATACGCCAGCCGGGGAGCTGTTTTTT
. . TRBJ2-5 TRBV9 CASSVGGFGETQYF TGTGCCAGCAGCGTAGGTGGATTCGGGGAGACCCAGTACTTC
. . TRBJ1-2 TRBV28 CASSRQGGEYGYTF TGTGCCAGCAGCCGGCAGGGAGGCGAGTATGGCTACACCTTC
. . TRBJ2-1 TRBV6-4 CASSPNNNEQFF TGTGCCAGCAGTCCAAACAACAATGAGCAGTTCTTC
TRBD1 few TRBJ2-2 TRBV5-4 CASSSPPGTGGHTGELFF TGTGCCAGCAGCTCGCCACCCGGGACAGGGGGCCACACCGGGGAGCTGTTTTTT
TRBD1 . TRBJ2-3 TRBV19 CASSSDRVADTQYF TGTGCCAGTAGTTCGGACAGGGTTGCAGATACGCAGTATTTT
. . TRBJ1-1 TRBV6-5 CATVGGEGTEAFF TGTGCCACCGTGGGGGGGGAGGGCACTGAAGCTTTCTTT
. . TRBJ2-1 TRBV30 CAWSAATLNEQFF TGTGCCTGGAGTGCCGCGACATTGAATGAGCAGTTCTTC
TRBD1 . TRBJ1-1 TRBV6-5 CASSYSPGGKAEAFF TGTGCCAGCAGTTACTCTCCAGGGGGGAAGGCTGAAGCTTTCTTT